Here is one TCR beta chain with its context. Its antigen is not known. The CDR3 contains 15 residues. Germline values: CDR1 MRHNA, CDR2 SNTAGT. V shed 3 bases and J shed 7 bases, with 16 bases lying between them. The sample originates from a study of cytomegalovirus exposure and HLA in healthy donors. Study-level background: An analysis done earlier identified 120 million or so unique TCR beta sequences from roughly 190 million T cells. Overall study results and limits: In an earlier analysis, productive rearrangement rates for most beta V segments clustered near 87% or 30%.

PCR used 60 Vbeta primers and 13 Jbeta primers. Clones were sequenced by immunoSEQ multiplex PCR, and TCRdb holds only the in-frame ones, with some missing. The table has under 150,000 clones, approximately 80% seen once. The chain is built from TRBV6-4 and TRBJ2-1; a possible D gene is TRBD1 (6 bases). Sequencing input: PBMCs. The TCR sequence derives from a male donor in good health and CMV-seronegative. Here the CDR3 DNA reads TGTGCCAGCAGTGAATCCATGGACAGTCTGAATGAGCAGTTCTTC. Translating it yields CASSESMDSLNEQFF.